The rows below give T cell receptor beta chains drawn from one sample of a study of CD8+ T cells in alopecia areata. Libraries were prepared by immunoSEQ multiplex PCR; TCRdb keeps only in-frame clonotypes and omits some of them. The table has about 210,000 clones, about 40% seen once. Sequencing used CD4+ T cells sorted from blood, obtained between weeks 36 and 40, from a patient treated with tofacitinib. All receptors come from a human donor with alopecia areata. Each CDR3 is given with its conserved first and last residue. Fields, in order: V gene, clone size, D gene, J gene, CDR3 DNA, CDR3 protein. D genes are given only for firm matches. Clone sizes are given selectively: once, few, many, or a class where the clone is expanded.

TRBV29-1	few	NA	TRBJ1-2	TGCAGCGTTGATATGGGGGGCAAAAGCTACACCTTC	CSVDMGGKSYTF
TRBV13	NA	TRBD2	TRBJ2-5	TGTGCCAGCAGCTTAAGGCTAGCGGGAGGCCAAGAGACCCAGTACTTC	CASSLRLAGGQETQYF
TRBV4-3	NA	TRBD1	TRBJ2-2	TGCGCCAGCAGCCAGGGGACAGGGTACGGGGAGCTGTTTTTT	CASSQGTGYGELFF
TRBV2	few	NA	TRBJ2-5	TGTGCCAGCAAGGAGGTGGAGACCCAGTACTTC	CASKEVETQYF
TRBV6-1	NA	TRBD2	TRBJ2-3	TGTGCTAGCGGGCAGGGACGCACAGATACGCAGTATTTT	CASGQGRTDTQYF
TRBV6-6	NA	TRBD1	TRBJ2-7	TGTGCCAGCAGTCGGGACAGGGGGCGGAACGAGCAGTACTTC	CASSRDRGRNEQYF
TRBV4-2	NA	TRBD1	TRBJ2-7	TGTGCCAGCAGCCGAGAGTGGGGGACAGAACTCTACGAGCAGTACTTC	CASSREWGTELYEQYF
TRBV28	NA	TRBD2	TRBJ2-1	TGTGCCAGCAGTTTTGAGGGCGGGAGGCTCGAGCAGTTCTTC	CASSFEGGRLEQFF
TRBV19	NA	TRBD2	TRBJ2-1	TGTGCCTCGGGACTAGCGGGAGCCAATGAGCAGTTCTTC	CASGLAGANEQFF
TRBV2	few	TRBD1	TRBJ1-6	TGTGCCAGCAACGCCAGGGCAGGGGGAGTGAATTCACCCCTCCACTTT	CASNARAGGVNSPLHF
TRBV9	NA	TRBD2	TRBJ2-1	TGTGCCAGCAGCGTAGCAGCGGGAGGGCCGGGGGAGCAGTTCTTC	CASSVAAGGPGEQFF
TRBV4-1	few	TRBD2	TRBJ2-2	TGCGCCAGCTGCCGCGAACTAGCGGGAGGAGGTGGCGGGGAGCTGTTTTTT	CASCRELAGGGGGELFF
TRBV5-8	NA	TRBD1	TRBJ2-4	TGTGCCAGCAGCTTGGGGACAGGGGTGGGCAAAAACATTCAGTACTTC	CASSLGTGVGKNIQYF
TRBV30	NA	NA	TRBJ2-2	TGTGCCTGGAAGTTGGTACCCGCGGCCGGGGAGCTGTTTTTT	CAWKLVPAAGELFF
TRBV29-1	few	NA	TRBJ2-3	TGCAGCGTTGGGCGGGGTCAGCGTTTGGACACAGATACGCAGTATTTT	CSVGRGQRLDTDTQYF
TRBV7-2	few	NA	TRBJ1-5	TGTGCCAGCAGCCCTACAGGGTTGCAGCCCCAGCATTTT	CASSPTGLQPQHF
TRBV20-1	NA	NA	TRBJ2-3	TGCAGTGCTACCTCGAAGTTGACGCAGTATTTT	CSATSKLTQYF
TRBV29-1	few	TRBD2	TRBJ2-1	TGCAGCGTTGATACCGGCGGGAGGGCCAGGAATGAGCAGTTCTTC	CSVDTGGRARNEQFF
TRBV29-1	few	TRBD1	TRBJ2-1	TGCAGCGTTCTGGGACAGGGGATCCATGAGCAGTTCTTC	CSVLGQGIHEQFF
TRBV30	NA	TRBD2	TRBJ2-7	TGTGCCTGGAGTGTACTATCTAGCGGGATCGTGCAGTACTTC	CAWSVLSSGIVQYF
TRBV7-3	few	NA	TRBJ2-6	TGTGCCAGCAGCTCTCGCTCTGGGGCCAACGTCCTGACTTTC	CASSSRSGANVLTF
TRBV20-1	NA	NA	TRBJ2-3	TGCAGTGCTTCCGAAGCAGATACGCAGTATTTT	CSASEADTQYF
TRBV15	NA	TRBD1	TRBJ1-2	TGTGCCACCAGCAGAGAAGTCGTGACAGGGGAAGGCTACACCTTC	CATSREVVTGEGYTF
TRBV28	NA	NA	TRBJ2-5	TGTGCCAGCAGTCCACCCGAGGGGGGCATGAGGGAGACCCAGTACTTC	CASSPPEGGMRETQYF
TRBV27	few	TRBD1	TRBJ1-2	TGTGCCAGCAGTGACCGGGACAGCAATGGCTACACCTTC	CASSDRDSNGYTF
TRBV5-1	NA	NA	TRBJ1-1	TGCGCCAGCAGCTTGAGCTTTGAATCTGAAGCTTTCTTT	CASSLSFESEAFF
TRBV2	few	NA	TRBJ2-1	TGTGCCAGCAGTTTGTCCCAGAATGAGCAGTTCTTC	CASSLSQNEQFF
TRBV7-2	few	NA	TRBJ1-5	TGTGCCAGCAGAAGATCTTACAATCAGCCCCAGCATTTT	CASRRSYNQPQHF
TRBV29-1	NA	NA	TRBJ2-1	TGCAGCGTTGAAGCTCCTGCTTACAATGAGCAGTTCTTC	CSVEAPAYNEQFF
TRBV5-1	few	NA	TRBJ1-2	TGCGCCAGCAGCTTCGGTAGCAACTATGGCTACACCTTC	CASSFGSNYGYTF
TRBV25-1	NA	NA	TRBJ1-4	TGTGCCAGCAGTGAATTAGGGGGAAATAATGAAAAACTGTTTTTT	CASSELGGNNEKLFF
TRBV5-6	NA	NA	TRBJ2-3	TGTGCCAGCAGCTTGGGCCGTGGGGATACGCAGTATTTT	CASSLGRGDTQYF
TRBV2	NA	TRBD1	TRBJ1-2	TGTGCCAGCAGTAGTCAGGGGGGAGTAGGAGGCTACACCTTC	CASSSQGGVGGYTF
TRBV7-2	NA	NA	TRBJ1-1	TGTGCCAGCAGCTTCACAAAGGGGGGGAACACTGAAGCTTTCTTT	CASSFTKGGNTEAFF
TRBV6-5	NA	NA	TRBJ2-7	TGTGCCAGCAGGAGGGACGGACCCCCCTACGAGCAGTACTTC	CASRRDGPPYEQYF
TRBV4-1	NA	TRBD2	TRBJ2-3	TGCGCCAGCAGCCAAGCGCTAGCGGGAGTTGGGGATACGCAGTATTTT	CASSQALAGVGDTQYF
TRBV7-2	NA	TRBD1	TRBJ1-3	TGTGCCAGCAGCTCCCGGACAGGATGGAACACCATATATTTT	CASSSRTGWNTIYF
TRBV4-3	NA	NA	TRBJ2-7	TGCGCCAGCAGCCAAGTCAGGGGAGGCGAGCAGTACTTC	CASSQVRGGEQYF
TRBV4-3	NA	NA	TRBJ2-5	TGCGCCAGCAGCCAAGATTGGACTCGACCGAAAGAGACCCAGTACTTC	CASSQDWTRPKETQYF